This T cell receptor beta chain is from a study of blood T cell repertoires in COVID-19. Study-level background: Spain, Italy and the United States supplied samples that represented acute and convalescent COVID-19. T cells, B-cell-depleted T cells, or PBMCs provided the cDNA or gDNA that served as material.

The CDR3 consists of 15 residues. The germline gives CDR1 SGHTA, CDR2 FQGNSA. Trimming removed 3 bases from V and 0 bases from J; junction bases left unmatched: 3. How the authors handled the data: Estimation of nucleated cell counts relied on the amplification of reference gene primers. Data came from immunoSEQ multiplex PCR; TCRdb stores just in-frame clones and leaves some out. For V, J and clone size, that table is used; D and trimming come from the DNA. The profile shows about 150,000 clones, roughly nine tenths of them singletons. The sample holds one count of this clone. This clonotype was sampled from a human donor in a cohort sampled during active COVID-19. Specimen: peripheral blood. This sequence joins TRBV7-2 and TRBJ1-2; 8 bases are shared with TRBD1. Here the CDR3 reads CASSLVGQANYGYTF. Here the CDR3 DNA reads TGTGCCAGCAGCTTGGTGGGACAGGCTAACTATGGCTACACCTTC.